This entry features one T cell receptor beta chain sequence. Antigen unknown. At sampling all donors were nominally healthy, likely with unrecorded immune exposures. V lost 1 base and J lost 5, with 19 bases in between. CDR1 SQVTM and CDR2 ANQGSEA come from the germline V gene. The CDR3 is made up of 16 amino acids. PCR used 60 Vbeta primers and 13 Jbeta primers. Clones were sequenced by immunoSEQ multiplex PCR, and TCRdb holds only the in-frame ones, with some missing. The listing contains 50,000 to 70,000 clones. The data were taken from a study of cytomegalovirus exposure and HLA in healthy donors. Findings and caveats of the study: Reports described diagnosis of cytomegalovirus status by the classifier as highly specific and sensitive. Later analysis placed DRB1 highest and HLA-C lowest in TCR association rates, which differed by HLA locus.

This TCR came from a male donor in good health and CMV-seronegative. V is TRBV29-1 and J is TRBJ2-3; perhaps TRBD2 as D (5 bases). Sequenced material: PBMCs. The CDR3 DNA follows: TGCAGCGTTGAAGGATTGGTGGCTAGCAGAGTAGATACGCAGTATTTT. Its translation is CSVEGLVASRVDTQYF.